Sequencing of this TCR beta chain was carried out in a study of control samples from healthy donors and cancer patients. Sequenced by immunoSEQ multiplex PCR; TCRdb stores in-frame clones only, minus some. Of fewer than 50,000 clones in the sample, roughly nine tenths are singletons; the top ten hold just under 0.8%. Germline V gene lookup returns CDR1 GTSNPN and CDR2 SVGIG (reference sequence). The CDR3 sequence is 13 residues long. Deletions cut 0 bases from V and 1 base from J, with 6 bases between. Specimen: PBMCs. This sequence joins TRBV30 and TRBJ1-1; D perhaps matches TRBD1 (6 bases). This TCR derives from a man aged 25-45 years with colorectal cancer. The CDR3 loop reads CAWSVRGNTEAFF. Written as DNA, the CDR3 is TGTGCCTGGAGTGTCAGGGGGAACACTGAAGCTTTCTTT.